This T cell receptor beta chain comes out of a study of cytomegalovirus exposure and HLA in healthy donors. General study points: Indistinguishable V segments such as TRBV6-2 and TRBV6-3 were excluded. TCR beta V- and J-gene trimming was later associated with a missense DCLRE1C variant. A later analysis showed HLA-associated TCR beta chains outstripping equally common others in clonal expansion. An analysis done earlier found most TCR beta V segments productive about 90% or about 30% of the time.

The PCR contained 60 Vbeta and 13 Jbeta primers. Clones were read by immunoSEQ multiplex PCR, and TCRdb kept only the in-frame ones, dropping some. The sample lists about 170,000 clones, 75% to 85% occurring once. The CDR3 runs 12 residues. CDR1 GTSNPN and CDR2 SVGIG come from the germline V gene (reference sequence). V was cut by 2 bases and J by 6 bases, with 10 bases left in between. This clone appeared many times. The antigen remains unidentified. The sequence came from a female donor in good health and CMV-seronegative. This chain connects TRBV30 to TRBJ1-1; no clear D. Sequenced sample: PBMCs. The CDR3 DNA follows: TGTGCCTGGAGTAGACTTAGCGCTGAAGCTTTCTTT. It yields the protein CAWSRLSAEAFF.